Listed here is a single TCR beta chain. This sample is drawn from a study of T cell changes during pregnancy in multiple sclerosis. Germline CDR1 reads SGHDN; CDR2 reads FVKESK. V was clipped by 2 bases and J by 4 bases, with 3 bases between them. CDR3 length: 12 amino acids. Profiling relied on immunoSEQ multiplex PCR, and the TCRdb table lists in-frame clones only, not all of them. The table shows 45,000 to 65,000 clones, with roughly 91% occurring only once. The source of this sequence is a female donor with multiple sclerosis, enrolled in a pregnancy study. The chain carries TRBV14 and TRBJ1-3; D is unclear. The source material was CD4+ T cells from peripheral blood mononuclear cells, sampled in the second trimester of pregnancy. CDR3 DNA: TGTGCCAGCAGCCAAATAGGAAACACCATATATTTT. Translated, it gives CASSQIGNTIYF. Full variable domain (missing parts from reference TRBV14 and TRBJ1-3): EAGVTQFPSHSVIEKGQTVTLRCDPISGHDNLYWYRRVMGKEIKFLLHFVKESKQDESGMPNNRFLAERTGGTYSTLKVQPAELEDSGVYFCASSQIGNTIYFGEGSWLTVV.